These 18 T cell receptor beta chains share one sample of origin, sequenced in a study of blood T cell repertoires in COVID-19. Assay: immunoSEQ multiplex PCR; the TCRdb copy retains only in-frame clones and omits some. In the table there are a few hundred thousand clones, 85% to 90% of which are singletons. The material sequenced was PBMCs or T cells enriched from blood (not recorded which). The receptors here all came from a woman younger than 35 in a cohort exposed to, infected with or recovered from COVID-19 (not recorded which).

The chain links TRBV2 to TRBJ1-1; 8 bases are shared with TRBD1. Unmatched junction bases numbered 7, after V lost 6 bases and J lost 4 bases. The germline gives CDR1 SNHLY, CDR2 FYNNEI. The CDR3 extends over 14 amino acids. DNA of the CDR3: TGTGCCAGCAGCGACAGGGGAGGCGGCACTGAAGCTTTCTTT. As protein: CASSDRGGGTEAFF. Full variable domain (remainder filled in from reference TRBV2 and TRBJ1-1): EPEVTQTPSHQVTQMGQEVILRCVPISNHLYFYWYRQILGQKVEFLVSFYNNEISEKSEIFDDQFSVERPDGSNFTLKIRSTKLEDSAMYFCASSDRGGGTEAFFGQGTRLTVV.

This rearrangement joins TRBV7-8 to TRBJ2-5; D is perhaps TRBD2 (6 bases). V shed 4 bases and J shed 2 bases, with 8 bases lying between them. CDR1 and CDR2 (germline): SGHVS, FQNEAQ. The CDR3 sequence is 13 residues long. The chain's CDR3 is CASSYGLQETQYF. The CDR3 region has the DNA TGTGCCAGCAGCTATGGACTACAAGAGACCCAGTACTTC.

This chain links TRBV4-1 with TRBJ2-5; possible D gene TRBD1, 6 bases. Germline V gene sequence: CDR1 MGHRA, CDR2 YSYEKL. The ends were cut back, 1 base at V and 1 base at J, with 7 bases in the middle. The CDR3 length is 14 residues. Here the CDR3 DNA reads TGCGCCAGCAGCCAAGTGACAGGCCAAGAGACCCAGTACTTC. Its protein is CASSQVTGQETQYF.

The rearrangement joins TRBV7-3 to TRBJ2-2; a possible D gene is TRBD1 (6 bases). The CDR3 totals 15 residues. Germline CDR1 SGHTA, CDR2 FQGTGA. V was clipped by 4 bases and J by 3 bases, with 12 bases between them. The CDR3 is CASSSKGHDTGELFF. CDR3 DNA: TGTGCCAGCAGCTCCAAGGGACACGACACCGGGGAGCTGTTTTTT.

J is TRBJ2-3 and V is TRBV27; the D gene is possibly TRBD1 (6 bases). V gave up 7 bases and J gave up 1 base, with 12 bases separating them. The CDR3 length is 14 residues. CDR1 and CDR2 from the germline V gene are MNHEY and SMNVEV (reference sequence). CDR3 in amino acids: CASTDRLGTDTQYF. The CDR3 nucleotides read TGTGCCAGCACAGACAGGTTGGGCACAGATACGCAGTATTTT.

The rearrangement links TRBV5-1 to TRBJ1-1; 8 bases fit TRBD1. Germline V gene data show CDR1 as SGHRS and CDR2 as YFSETQ. This CDR3 has 14 amino acids. The ends lost 4 bases at V and 5 bases at J; junction bases unmatched: 7. CDR3 sequence reads: CASSVDRGWTEAFF. In DNA, the CDR3 is TGCGCCAGCAGCGTTGACAGGGGATGGACTGAAGCTTTCTTT. Based on the CDR3 plus reference TRBV5-1 and TRBJ1-1, the full variable domain is KAGVTQTPRYLIKTRGQQVTLSCSPISGHRSVSWYQQTPGQGLQFLFEYFSETQRNKGNFPGRFSGRQFSNSRSEMNVSTLELGDSALYLCASSVDRGWTEAFFGQGTRLTVV.

The chain links TRBV4-1 to TRBJ1-3, with 10 bases fitting TRBD1. The CDR3 spans 15 residues. V was clipped by 8 bases and J by 2 bases; unmatched bases: 6. Germline-derived CDR1 and CDR2 are MGHRA and YSYEKL. CDR3 region: CASGVDRGTGNTIYF. The CDR3 DNA reads as TGCGCCAGCGGTGTGGACAGGGGGACTGGAAACACCATATATTTT.

The sample holds a few counts of this clone. The chain combines TRBV3-1 (or the pseudogene TRBV3-2) with TRBJ1-1; TRBD1 aligns across 8 bases. Germline assignment: CDR1 LGHDT and CDR2 YNNKEL (reference sequence). With V trimmed by 8 bases and J by 1 base, 6 bases remained unmatched. The CDR3 spans 14 residues. The CDR3 here is CASGQDRANTEAFF. The DNA of the CDR3 is TGTGCCAGCGGACAGGACAGGGCGAACACTGAAGCTTTCTTT.

This chain links TRBV5-1 with TRBJ2-3; D is possibly TRBD2 (7 bases). Trimming removed 4 bases at V and 2 bases at J, with 20 bases between. Looked up from germline, CDR1 is SGHRS and CDR2 is YFSETQ. The CDR3 has 17 amino acids. CDR3 in amino acids: CASSPLSGGGLTDTQYF. The CDR3 DNA sequence: TGCGCCAGCAGCCCCCTGTCGGGCGGGGGCCTCACAGATACGCAGTATTTT.

The rearrangement uses TRBV18 and TRBJ2-2, with TRBD1 as a possible D gene (6 bases). Germline values: CDR1 KGHSH, CDR2 LQKENI. V was clipped by 5 bases and J by 5 bases, with 12 bases between them. CDR3 length equals 14 residues. CDR3 bases: TGTGCCAGCTCATCGAACAGGGAAACCGGGGAGCTGTTTTTT. It is translated as CASSSNRETGELFF.

The chain carries TRBV5-1 and TRBJ1-1; no firm D call. This CDR3 is 14 amino acids long. The V and J ends lost 4 bases and 7 bases respectively, with 17 bases between them. Looked up from germline, CDR1 is SGHRS and CDR2 is YFSETQ. The CDR3 region has the DNA TGCGCCAGCAGCACTCCCACAGAGCCTAATGAAGCTTTCTTT. Translating gives CASSTPTEPNEAFF.

The chain's CDR3 is CASRLGGRVFPQVPNTIYF. CDR3 nucleotides: TGTGCAAGTCGCTTAGGCGGCAGGGTTTTCCCCCAAGTTCCCAACACCATATATTTT. The chain couples TRBV12-2 to TRBJ1-3; whether TRBD1, the table's D call, matches the DNA was not checked. TRBV12-2 is a documented pseudogene. The CDR3 covers 19 residues.

The rearrangement joins TRBV3-1 (or the pseudogene TRBV3-2) to TRBJ2-3; D might be TRBD1 (6 bases). Per germline, CDR1 LGHDT and CDR2 YNNKEL (reference sequence). V lost 1 base and J lost 1, with 9 bases in between. This CDR3 has 15 residues. This chain's CDR3 is CASSQGGGRTDTQYF. The CDR3 DNA sequence: TGTGCCAGCAGCCAAGGTGGGGGCCGCACAGATACGCAGTATTTT.

The gene calls are TRBV15 and TRBJ1-3; D gene uncertain. Germline CDR1 reads LNHNV; CDR2 reads YYDKDF (reference sequence). The V gene lost 0 bases and the J gene lost 1 base, with 10 bases spanning the gap. The CDR3 is 16 amino acids. The CDR3 sequence: CATSREWTGSGNTIYF. In DNA form, the CDR3 reads TGTGCCACCAGCAGAGAGTGGACGGGATCTGGAAACACCATATATTTT.

This sequence joins TRBV28 and TRBJ1-5; perhaps TRBD1 as D (5 bases). This CDR3 has 15 residues. Germline V gene lookup returns CDR1 MDHEN and CDR2 SYDVKM. The V end was cut by 3 bases, the J end by 3 bases, with 12 bases between. The CDR3 bases are TGTGCCAGCAGTTTTGAGGACACCGCCAATCAGCCCCAGCATTTT. Its protein is CASSFEDTANQPQHF.

The chain recombines TRBV5-4 with TRBJ2-7; 7 positions match TRBD2. This CDR3 has 16 amino acids. The V and J ends lost 2 bases and 1 base, in that order; junction bases with no gene match: 9. Germline CDR1 reads SGHNT; CDR2 reads YYREEE (reference sequence). CDR3 bases: TGTGCCAGCAGCTTCCGGCCCTGGGGAGGGTCCTACGAGCAGTACTTC. As protein: CASSFRPWGGSYEQYF.

The CDR3 DNA is TGTGCCACCAGCAGAGAACTAGCGGGGGGGCGAACCATTCAGTACTTC. Translating gives CATSRELAGGRTIQYF. This sequence joins TRBV15 and TRBJ2-4, with 13 bases aligning to TRBD2. The trim removed 0 bases at V and 9 bases at J, leaving 5 bases unmatched. CDR3 length equals 16 residues. The germline V gene encodes CDR1 LNHNV and CDR2 YYDKDF (reference sequence).

The chain recombines TRBV19 with TRBJ2-1; TRBD1 is a possible D gene (6 bases). V shed 10 bases and J shed 4 bases, with 23 bases lying between them. Germline V gene sequence: CDR1 LNHDA, CDR2 SQIVND (reference sequence). This CDR3 is 16 amino acids long. The CDR3 coding sequence is TGTGCCACAAGGCAGGGACACCTGTTTGGGTACAATGAGCAGTTCTTC. Translating it yields CATRQGHLFGYNEQFF.